What follows is one T cell receptor beta chain and its context. Its matching antigen is unknown. The germline V gene encodes CDR1 MNHNS and CDR2 SASEGT. V was trimmed by 2 bases and J by 0 bases, leaving 20 bases between them. The CDR3 runs to 18 residues. Clones were read by immunoSEQ multiplex PCR, and TCRdb kept only the in-frame ones, dropping some. The data hold roughly 100,000 clones, with roughly 93% observed a single time. The data were obtained in a study of graft-versus-host responses after intestinal transplantation. Looking at the study overall: Isolated intestinal, liver-intestinal, or multivisceral transplants had been given to the recipients.

General study points: Recipient marrow harbored GvH clones, some of which surfaced first in ileum or blood.

The receptor's source is a human donor who received an intestinal transplant. The rearrangement joins TRBV6-1 to TRBJ2-7; D unclear. Sequenced here: unstimulated CD8+ T cells sorted from spleen or lymph node cells, sampled before intestinal transplant. The CDR3 is CASSERAFTVPNSYEQYF. The CDR3 DNA reads TGTGCCAGCAGTGAACGGGCCTTCACAGTCCCGAACTCCTACGAGCAGTACTTC.